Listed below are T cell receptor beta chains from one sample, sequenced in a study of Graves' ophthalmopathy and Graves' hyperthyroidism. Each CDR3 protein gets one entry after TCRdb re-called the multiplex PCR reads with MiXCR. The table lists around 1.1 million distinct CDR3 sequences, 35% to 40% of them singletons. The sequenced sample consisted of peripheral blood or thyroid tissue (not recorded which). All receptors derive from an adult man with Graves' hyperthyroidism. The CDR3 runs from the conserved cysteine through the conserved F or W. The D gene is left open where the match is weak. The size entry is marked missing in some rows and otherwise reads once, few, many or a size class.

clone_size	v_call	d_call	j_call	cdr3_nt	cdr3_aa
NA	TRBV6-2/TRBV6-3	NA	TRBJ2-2	TGTGCCAGCAGTTACCGCGGGGCAGGGCTATCCGGGGAGCTGTTTTTT	CASSYRGAGLSGELFF
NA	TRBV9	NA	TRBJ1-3	TGTGCCAGCAGCGTGGAAGTGACGCGCTCTGGAAACACCATATATTTT	CASSVEVTRSGNTIYF
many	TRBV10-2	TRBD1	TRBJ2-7	TGCGCCAGCAGGGCCGGGACAGGAGGCCTAGAGCAGTACTTC	CASRAGTGGLEQYF
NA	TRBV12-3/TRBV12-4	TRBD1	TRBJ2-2	TGTGCCAGCAGTTTATGGGACAGGGCGAACACCGGGGAGCTGTTTTTT	CASSLWDRANTGELFF
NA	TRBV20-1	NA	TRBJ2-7	TGCAGTACCGGCGGTTCGGGGGATTTTTACGAGCAGTACTTC	CSTGGSGDFYEQYF
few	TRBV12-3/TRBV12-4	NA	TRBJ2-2	TGTGCCAGCAGTTTCGGCAGGGCTGGTGCCGGGGAGCTGTTTTTT	CASSFGRAGAGELFF
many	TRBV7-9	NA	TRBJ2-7	TGTGCCAGCAGCTTAGGGGGGCCTCGACTAGGGGGAGTCGACGAGCAGTACTTC	CASSLGGPRLGGVDEQYF
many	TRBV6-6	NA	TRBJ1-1	TGTGCCAGCAGTTACTCGGTGCCAAACACTGAAGCTTTCTTT	CASSYSVPNTEAFF
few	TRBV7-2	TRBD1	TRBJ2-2	TGTGCCAGCAGGTTGACCAGTCGGACAGGGGTTGAGGAGCTGTTTTTT	CASRLTSRTGVEELFF
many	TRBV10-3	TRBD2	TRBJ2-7	TGTGCCATCAGAGAAAGCGGGAGAACGTCCTACGAGCAGTACTTC	CAIRESGRTSYEQYF
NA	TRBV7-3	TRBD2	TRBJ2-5	TGTGCCAGCAGTCCCCGCTTAGCCAGCGGGGGGCGGGAGACCCAGTACTTC	CASSPRLASGGRETQYF
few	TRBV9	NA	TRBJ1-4	TGTGCCAGCAGCCCGAGGTGGACAGCGAATGAAAAACTGTTTTTT	CASSPRWTANEKLFF
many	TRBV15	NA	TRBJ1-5	TGTGCCACCAGCAGATCCGAACAGCCCCAGCATTTT	CATSRSEQPQHF
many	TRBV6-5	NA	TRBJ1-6	TGTGCCAGCAGTGACACAGGGACTTCACCCCTCCACTTT	CASSDTGTSPLHF
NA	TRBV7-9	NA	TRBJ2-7	TGTGCCAGCAGCCCAACTGGACAGTCCTCCTACGAGCAGTACTTC	CASSPTGQSSYEQYF
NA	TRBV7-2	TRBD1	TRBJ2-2	TGTGCCGGCAGCTTAGGGACAGGGGTTTATGTCGGGGAGCTGTTTTTT	CAGSLGTGVYVGELFF
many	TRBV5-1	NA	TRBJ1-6	TGCGCCAGCAGCCCGCTACGGACCCCTAATTCACCCCTCCACTTT	CASSPLRTPNSPLHF
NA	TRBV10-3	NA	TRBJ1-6	TGTGCCATCAGTTTGGGGAATTCACCCCTCCACTTT	CAISLGNSPLHF
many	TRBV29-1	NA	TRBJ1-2	TGCAGCGTTGGACGGGCACTCCCATATGGCTACACCTTC	CSVGRALPYGYTF
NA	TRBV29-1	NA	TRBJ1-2	TGCAGCGCCGTAGGCGGAAAATTCTATGGCTACACCTTC	CSAVGGKFYGYTF
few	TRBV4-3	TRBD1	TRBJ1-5	TGCGCCAGCAGCCAAGGGGAGGACAGGGGTGATCAGCCCCAGCATTTT	CASSQGEDRGDQPQHF
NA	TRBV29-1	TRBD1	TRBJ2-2	TGCAGCGTCCCGACAGGGAATTTTGGGGCCGGGGAGCTGTTTTTT	CSVPTGNFGAGELFF
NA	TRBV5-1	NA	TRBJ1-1	TGCGCCAGCAGCGACCAGGGTCAAGTTGAAGCTTTCTTT	CASSDQGQVEAFF
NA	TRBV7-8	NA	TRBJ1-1	TGTGCCAGCAGCTTAGCGCGGACAGCTGTAACTGAAGCTTTCTTT	CASSLARTAVTEAFF
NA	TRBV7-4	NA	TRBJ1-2	TGTGCCAGCAGCTTCCAAGGACACCCACCTAACTATGGCTACACCTTC	CASSFQGHPPNYGYTF
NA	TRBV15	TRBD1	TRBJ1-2	TGTGCCACCAGCACCTTGCAAAGGGGGACAGATCTCGGCTACACCTTC	CATSTLQRGTDLGYTF
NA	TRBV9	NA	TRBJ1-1	TGTGCCAGCAGCGTAGACTGGGGAAACACTGAAGCTTTCTTT	CASSVDWGNTEAFF
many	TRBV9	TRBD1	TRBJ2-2	TGTGCCAGCACTCCGGGACAGGCGAACACCGGGGAGCTGTTTTTT	CASTPGQANTGELFF
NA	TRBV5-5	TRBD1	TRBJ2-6	TGTGCCAGCAGCTTATGGGACAGGGACTCTGGGGCCAACGTCCTGACTTTC	CASSLWDRDSGANVLTF
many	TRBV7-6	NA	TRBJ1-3	TGTGCCAGCAGCGCCAGAGGGGGGACCGGAAACACCATATATTTT	CASSARGGTGNTIYF
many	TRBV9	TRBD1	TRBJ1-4	TGTGCCAGCAGCGTAGACGCAGGGGGTGCTGAAAAACTGTTTTTT	CASSVDAGGAEKLFF
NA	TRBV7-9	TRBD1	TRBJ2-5	TGTGCCAGCGGACTGACAGGGTCTCCACGTGAGACCCAGTACTTC	CASGLTGSPRETQYF
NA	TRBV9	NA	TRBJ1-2	TGTGCCAGCAGCGTAGAGCCAGGGAGAAACTATGGCTACACCTTC	CASSVEPGRNYGYTF
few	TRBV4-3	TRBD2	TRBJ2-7	TGCGCCAGCAGCCAGGCCGTTGCGGGAGCGGGGTCCTACGAGCAGTACTTC	CASSQAVAGAGSYEQYF